This T cell receptor (beta chain) was obtained from a study of fetal regulatory T cell absence and autoimmunity. TCRdb's copy holds only in-frame clones and misses some; the assay was immunoSEQ multiplex PCR. Of about 95,000 clones listed, 60% to 80% are singletons. The sequence came from a male donor with IPEX syndrome. Material: pancreas tissue.

CDR3 region: CAWSVETNLEQFF. The CDR3 nucleotides are TGTGCCTGGAGTGTAGAGACTAATCTTGAGCAGTTCTTC. The gene calls are TRBV30 and TRBJ2-1; tentative D call: TRBD2 (5 bases). The CDR3 runs 13 residues. Germline assignment: CDR1 GTSNPN and CDR2 SVGIG (reference sequence). V lost 0 bases and J lost 9, with 12 bases in between.